This entry describes one TCR beta chain. Its antigen remains unidentified. One end of the junction varies from germline; a read error may be responsible. The sample belongs to a study of T cell repertoires in cytomegalovirus infection. Study as a whole: In public TCR beta signatures, there were indications of both CMV infection and matching HLA type. Findings and caveats of the study: Totalled public TCR beta family frequency picked out people who carried CMV plus the relevant HLA.

Each CDR3 protein gets one entry after TCRdb re-called the reads with MiXCR. The sample has some 500,000 distinct CDR3 sequences; 33% are singletons. This CDR3 has 18 amino acids. Germline values: CDR1 MGHRA, CDR2 YSYEKL. The TCR was taken from a human donor in good health (CMV status not recorded). Some clones in this sample may be carry-over from other donors' samples. This chain links TRBV4-1 with TRBJ2-1; D is perhaps TRBD1 (8 bases). Sequencing used cultured PBMCs, obtained from culture after CMV antigen stimulation. Here the CDR3 DNA reads TGTGCCAGCAGCCAAGTACTTAGGGGCTACAGGGGGGGAAATGAGCAGTTCTTC. Its translation: CASSQVLRGYRGGNEQFF.